The 27 T cell receptor beta chains below were found in one sample sequenced in a study of blood T cell repertoires in COVID-19. Method: immunoSEQ multiplex PCR; TCRdb's copy keeps in-frame clones and lacks some. The data show fewer than 350,000 clones, 85% seen once. What was sequenced was PBMCs or T cells enriched from blood (not recorded which). The receptors stem from a woman in her twenties or thirties who had been exposed to COVID-19.

The chain couples TRBV7-8 to TRBJ1-1, with 7 bases lining up with TRBD1. Germline CDR1 SGHVS, CDR2 FQNEAQ. The V and J ends lost 5 bases and 3 bases, in that order; junction bases with no gene match: 3. The CDR3 has 13 residues. The CDR3 spells CASSPDRYTEAFF. Here the CDR3 DNA reads TGTGCCAGCAGCCCGGACAGGTACACTGAAGCTTTCTTT. The full variable domain, in which reference TRBV7-8 and TRBJ1-1 provide the parts outside the CDR3, is GAGVSQSPRYKVAKRGQDVALRCDPISGHVSLFWYQQALGQGPEFLTYFQNEAQLDKSGLPSDRFFAERPEGSVSTLKIQRTQQEDSAVYLCASSPDRYTEAFFGQGTRLTVV.

The chain employs TRBV9 and TRBJ2-1; TRBD2 agrees at 14 bases. Germline CDR1 SGDLS, CDR2 YYNGEE. The CDR3 has 15 amino acids. Trimming removed 3 bases from V and 8 bases from J; junction bases left unmatched: 4. CDR3 in DNA: TGTGCCAGCAGCGGACGACTAGCGGGAGGGGATGAGCAGTTCTTC. As protein: CASSGRLAGGDEQFF.

The sample holds a few counts of this clone. This chain uses TRBV7-8 with TRBJ2-1, with 11 bases fitting TRBD2. The CDR3 runs to 19 residues. Germline V CDR1 and CDR2: SGHVS, FQNEAQ. Trimming removed 3 bases from V and 0 bases from J; junction bases left unmatched: 10. DNA of the CDR3: TGTGCCAGCAGCTTTAGGACTAGCGGGTATACGAGCTCCTACAATGAGCAGTTCTTC. It encodes CASSFRTSGYTSSYNEQFF.

This clone has only one observation. J is TRBJ2-7 and V is TRBV21-1; the D call TRBD2 from the table was never checked on the DNA. TRBV21-1 is shown as a pseudogene. This CDR3 is 17 amino acids long. CDR3 amino acids: CASSKGGGGGPAYEQYF. The CDR3 DNA reads TGTGCCAGCAGCAAAGGGGGAGGCGGGGGCCCTGCCTACGAGCAGTACTTC.

CDR3 protein: CASRSIGYEQYF. CDR3 DNA: TGTGCCAGCCGGTCCATCGGCTACGAGCAGTACTTC. This rearrangement joins TRBV6-5 to TRBJ2-7; D remains unclear. From germline, CDR1 is MNHEY and CDR2 SVGAGI. There are 12 residues in the CDR3. Between the trimmed V and J ends, which lost 8 bases and 3 bases, there was a span of 11 bases.

The rearrangement joins TRBV4-1 to TRBJ2-1, with 9 bases aligning to TRBD2. CDR1 and CDR2 (germline): MGHRA, YSYEKL. The CDR3 loop spans 17 amino acids. V lost 1 base, J lost 4 bases, and 8 bases stayed unmatched. The CDR3 bases are TGCGCCAGCAGCCAAGGGTCCGGGCTAGCGGGATACAATGAGCAGTTCTTC. Translated, it gives CASSQGSGLAGYNEQFF.

This clone has a count of ten or more. The V call is TRBV3-1 (or the pseudogene TRBV3-2), the J call TRBJ1-2, with D unclear. Germline CDR1 is LGHDT and CDR2 is YNNKEL (reference sequence). The CDR3 has 12 residues. V was cut by 8 bases and J by 4 bases, with 11 bases left in between. The CDR3: CASASFGYGYTF. CDR3 nucleotide sequence: TGTGCCAGCGCGAGTTTTGGCTATGGCTACACCTTC.

CDR3: CASSHPGQGKNEQYF. The DNA of the CDR3 is TGCGCCAGCAGCCACCCCGGACAGGGGAAAAACGAGCAGTACTTC. V is TRBV4-1 and J is TRBJ2-7, with 9 bases aligning to TRBD1. CDR1 and CDR2 (germline): MGHRA, YSYEKL. The V gene end was trimmed by 3 bases and the J gene end by 5 bases; junction bases not matched to a gene: 8. The CDR3 is 15 residues long.

The genes are TRBV10-1 and TRBJ2-3; 9 nucleotides line up with TRBD2. The germline V gene encodes CDR1 WNHNN and CDR2 SYGVQD (reference sequence). This CDR3 is built from 16 residues. J gave up 5 bases and V 6 bases, and 12 bases lay outside the gene matches. The CDR3 protein is CASSPHFSGGLDTQYF. The CDR3 DNA is TGCGCCAGCAGCCCTCATTTTAGCGGGGGATTAGATACGCAGTATTTT.

The chain has TRBV6-5 and TRBJ2-2; tentative D call: TRBD2 (6 bases). Germline CDR1 is MNHEY and CDR2 is SVGAGI. This CDR3 is 15 amino acids long. The V gene lost 7 bases and the J gene lost 2 bases, with 14 bases spanning the gap. The CDR3 nucleotides read TGTGCCAGCACCACGGGACTCGGAAACACCGGGGAGCTGTTTTTT. Translating it yields CASTTGLGNTGELFF.

The V call is TRBV28, the J call TRBJ1-3; D not resolved. There are 12 residues in the CDR3. V was clipped by 7 bases and J by 2 bases, with 6 bases between them. From germline, CDR1 is MDHEN and CDR2 SYDVKM. This CDR3 reads CASKETGNTIYF. For the CDR3, the DNA is TGTGCCAGCAAGGAGACTGGAAACACCATATATTTT.

The rearrangement uses TRBV6-5 and TRBJ1-1; perhaps TRBD1 as D (6 bases). The length of the CDR3 is 14 residues. Trimming shortened V by 7 bases and J by 5 bases, and 17 bases separated the two germline ends. In germline, CDR1 is MNHEY, CDR2 SVGAGI. The CDR3 DNA reads as TGTGCCAGCAACAAACAGGGAGGGTGGACTGAAGCTTTCTTT. This codes for CASNKQGGWTEAFF.

The chain recombines TRBV19 with TRBJ2-3; a weak D match, TRBD2 (7 bases). Germline assignment: CDR1 LNHDA and CDR2 SQIVND (reference sequence). Trimming stripped 10 bases from V and 1 base from J, with 15 bases between. The CDR3 runs 14 residues. CDR3 in DNA: TGTGCCACAAGGGGGAGGGACGGCACAGATACGCAGTATTTT. It translates to CATRGRDGTDTQYF. Complete variable domain (other parts from reference TRBV19 and TRBJ2-3): DGGITQSPKYLFRKEGQNVTLSCEQNLNHDAMYWYRQDPGQGLRLIYYSQIVNDFQKGDIAEGYSVSREKKESFPLTVTSAQKNPTAFYLCATRGRDGTDTQYFGPGTRLTVL.

The V and J genes are TRBV9 and TRBJ1-6; maybe TRBD1 (5 bases). This CDR3 region has 14 residues. With 0 bases removed from V and 8 bases from J, the gap between germline ends came to 9 bases. CDR1 is SGDLS and CDR2 is YYNGEE in the germline V gene. Written as DNA, the CDR3 is TGTGCCAGCAGCGTAGGGGGGGATTATTCACCCCTCCACTTT. Translation gives CASSVGGDYSPLHF.

The chain links TRBV7-8 to TRBJ2-7, with TRBD2 matching 9 bases. After removal of 0 bases from V and 0 bases from J, the junction contained 9 bases not matched to a gene. Germline CDR1 reads SGHVS; CDR2 reads FQNEAQ. The CDR3 totals 18 residues. The CDR3 loop reads CASSLALAGGTLSYEQYF. The CDR3 nucleotides read TGTGCCAGCAGCTTAGCCCTTGCGGGGGGGACCCTCTCCTACGAGCAGTACTTC.

This clone was seen once. V gene TRBV27 combines with J gene TRBJ2-1; 8 nucleotides agree with TRBD1. Trimming at V came to 5 bases and at J to 9 bases, leaving 6 bases not matched to a gene. The CDR3 has 13 residues. CDR1 MNHEY and CDR2 SMNVEV come from the germline V gene (reference sequence). The CDR3 region has the DNA TGTGCCAGCAGTATGGACAGGGCTGGTGAGCAGTTCTTC. Protein sequence: CASSMDRAGEQFF.

A few counts support this clone. This chain connects TRBV7-9 to TRBJ2-1, with 9 bases matching TRBD2. This CDR3 region has 19 residues. After removal of 2 bases from V and 1 base from J, the junction contained 12 bases not matched to a gene. Germline CDR1 reads SEHNR; CDR2 reads FQNEAQ (reference sequence). The CDR3 DNA is TGTGCCAGCAGCTTACTAGCGGGGAGTAGGGTGGAATCCTACAATGAGCAGTTCTTC. It is translated as CASSLLAGSRVESYNEQFF.

The chain uses TRBV5-1 and TRBJ2-5; 8 nucleotides agree with TRBD2. J gave up 4 bases and V 0 bases, and 8 bases lay outside the gene matches. Germline CDR1 is SGHRS and CDR2 is YFSETQ. This CDR3 is built from 16 residues. The CDR3 loop is CASSLVAQRGRETQYF. CDR3 nucleotide sequence: TGCGCCAGCAGCTTGGTAGCCCAGCGGGGGAGAGAGACCCAGTACTTC.

The chain recombines TRBV30 with TRBJ1-3, with D unresolved. CDR1 is GTSNPN, CDR2 SVGIG, per germline (reference sequence). V lost 1 base to trimming and J lost 0 bases, with 10 bases between them. The CDR3 is made up of 15 amino acids. The CDR3 sequence: CAWSDPSDSGNTIYF. The DNA of the CDR3 is TGTGCCTGGAGTGACCCCAGTGACTCTGGAAACACCATATATTTT. Variable domain in full (rest from reference TRBV30 and TRBJ1-3): SQTIHQWPATLVQPVGSPLSLECTVEGTSNPNLYWYRQAAGRGLQLLFYSVGIGQISSEVPQNLSASRPQDRQFILSSKKLLLSDSGFYLCAWSDPSDSGNTIYFGEGSWLTVV.

CDR3 sequence (DNA): TGTGCCAGCAGCCAAGTCTCAGGGACAGCGAACACCGGGGAGCTGTTTTTT. Its protein product is CASSQVSGTANTGELFF. J is TRBJ2-2 and V is TRBV16; 7 bases agree with TRBD1. CDR1 and CDR2 (germline): KGHSY, FQNENV. CDR3 length: 17 residues. With V trimmed by 2 bases and J by 0 bases, 6 bases remained unmatched.

The chain couples TRBV28 to TRBJ1-1; weak D call: TRBD1 (6 bases). CDR3 length equals 15 residues. V was trimmed by 6 bases and J by 1 base, leaving 15 bases between them. Per germline, CDR1 MDHEN and CDR2 SYDVKM. The CDR3, as DNA: TGTGCCAGCAGGGCAATGACAGGAGCGAACACTGAAGCTTTCTTT. It translates to CASRAMTGANTEAFF.

The V and J genes are TRBV28 and TRBJ1-1; D is perhaps TRBD1 (6 bases). Looked up from germline, CDR1 is MDHEN and CDR2 is SYDVKM. The CDR3 has 14 residues. The V and J ends lost 7 bases and 2 bases respectively, with 14 bases between them. The CDR3 bases are TGTGCCAGCACCAGGACAGACCTTAACACTGAAGCTTTCTTT. Protein sequence: CASTRTDLNTEAFF.

This sequence joins TRBV4-3 and TRBJ2-3; 7 bases align to TRBD2. V gave up 1 base and J gave up 0 bases; unmatched junction bases: 7. The germline V gene has CDR1 LGHNA and CDR2 YSLEER. CDR3 length equals 17 residues. The CDR3 DNA reads as TGCGCCAGCAGCCAAGGATCGGCTAGCGGCAGCACAGATACGCAGTATTTT. It yields the protein CASSQGSASGSTDTQYF.

The rearrangement uses TRBV7-8 and TRBJ1-5, with TRBD1 matching over 7 bases. V trimming: 5 bases; J trimming: 7 bases; junction bases outside the gene matches: 14. The CDR3 loop spans 16 amino acids. Germline V gene data show CDR1 as SGHVS and CDR2 as FQNEAQ. CDR3 in DNA: TGTGCCAGCAGCGCCTCAGGCGCCGGGACAGAGCAGCCCCAGCATTTT. Translation gives CASSASGAGTEQPQHF.

The CDR3 DNA is TGTGCCAGCAGCCGGGACAGGGGGCAGTATTTT. It translates to CASSRDRGQYF. The chain uses TRBV7-9 and TRBJ2-3; 10 nucleotides line up with TRBD1. The germline V gene has CDR1 SEHNR and CDR2 FQNEAQ (reference sequence). This CDR3 region has 11 residues. The junction had 1 base not matched to a gene; V was cut back by 5 bases and J by 11 bases.

The V gene is TRBV30, the J gene TRBJ1-5, with TRBD1 as a possible D gene (6 bases). V dropped 3 bases and J dropped 7 bases, with 19 bases sitting between them. Germline V gives CDR1 GTSNPN, CDR2 SVGIG (reference sequence). This CDR3 contains 15 residues. The CDR3 DNA follows: TGTGCCTGGAGCCGGTTCAAAACAGGGACCCAGCCCCAGCATTTT. Protein sequence: CAWSRFKTGTQPQHF.

This chain connects TRBV30 to TRBJ1-2; D might be TRBD1 (5 bases). The ends were cut back, 3 bases at V and 5 bases at J, with 16 bases in the middle. The CDR3 is 14 residues long. Per germline, CDR1 GTSNPN and CDR2 SVGIG (reference sequence). Here the CDR3 reads CAWSPGLSAYGYTF. The CDR3 DNA reads as TGTGCCTGGAGCCCGGGACTCTCGGCTTATGGCTACACCTTC.